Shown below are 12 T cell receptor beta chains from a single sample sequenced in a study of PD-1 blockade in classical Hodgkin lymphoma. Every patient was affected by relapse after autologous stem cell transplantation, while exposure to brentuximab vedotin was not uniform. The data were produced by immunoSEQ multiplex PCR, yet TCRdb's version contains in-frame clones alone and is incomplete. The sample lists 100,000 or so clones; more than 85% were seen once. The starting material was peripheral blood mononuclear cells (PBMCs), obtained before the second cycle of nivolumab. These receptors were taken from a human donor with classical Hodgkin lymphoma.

The chain's CDR3 is CASSLATGNPNEKLFF. The CDR3 coding sequence is TGTGCCAGCAGCTTGGCAACAGGGAACCCTAATGAAAAACTGTTTTTT. V usage is TRBV5-4 and J usage is TRBJ1-4, with a possible D match to TRBD1 (6 bases). CDR1 is SGHNT and CDR2 is YYREEE in the germline V gene (reference sequence). This CDR3 comprises 16 residues. V was pared by 0 bases and J by 3 bases, with 12 bases between. Using reference TRBV5-4 and TRBJ1-4 for the parts outside the CDR3, the full variable domain is ETGVTQSPTHLIKTRGQQVTLRCSSQSGHNTVSWYQQALGQGPQFIFQYYREEENGRGNFPPRFSGLQFPNYSSELNVNALELDDSALYLCASSLATGNPNEKLFFGSGTQLSVL.

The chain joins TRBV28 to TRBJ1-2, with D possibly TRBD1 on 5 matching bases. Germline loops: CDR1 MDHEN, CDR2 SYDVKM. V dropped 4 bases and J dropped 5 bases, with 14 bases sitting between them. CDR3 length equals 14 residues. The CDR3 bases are TGTGCCAGCAGTTACTATGGGGGGGGATATGGCTACACCTTC. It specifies CASSYYGGGYGYTF.

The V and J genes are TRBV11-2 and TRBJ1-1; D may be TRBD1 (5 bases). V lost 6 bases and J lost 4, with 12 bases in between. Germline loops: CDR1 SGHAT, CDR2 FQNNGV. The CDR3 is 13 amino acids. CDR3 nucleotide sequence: TGTGCCAGCAGTTGGGACCCAGGCACTGAAGCTTTCTTT. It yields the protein CASSWDPGTEAFF. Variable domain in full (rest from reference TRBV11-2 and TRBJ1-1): EAGVAQSPRYKIIEKRQSVAFWCNPISGHATLYWYQQILGQGPKLLIQFQNNGVVDDSQLPKDRFSAERLKGVDSTLKIQPAKLEDSAVYLCASSWDPGTEAFFGQGTRLTVV.

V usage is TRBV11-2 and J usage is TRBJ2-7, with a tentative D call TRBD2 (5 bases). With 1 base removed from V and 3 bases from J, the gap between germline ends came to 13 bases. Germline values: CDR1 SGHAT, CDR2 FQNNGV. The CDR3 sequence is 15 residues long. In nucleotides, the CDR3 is TGTGCCAGCAGCTTAGCTTACGGGGATTACTACGAGCAGTACTTC. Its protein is CASSLAYGDYYEQYF.

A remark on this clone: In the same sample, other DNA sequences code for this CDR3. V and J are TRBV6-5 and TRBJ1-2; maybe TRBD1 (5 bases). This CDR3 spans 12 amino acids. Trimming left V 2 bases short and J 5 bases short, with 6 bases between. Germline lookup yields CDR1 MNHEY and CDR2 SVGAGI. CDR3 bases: TGTGCCAGCAGTTACGGGGGTTATGGCTACACCTTC. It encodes CASSYGGYGYTF.

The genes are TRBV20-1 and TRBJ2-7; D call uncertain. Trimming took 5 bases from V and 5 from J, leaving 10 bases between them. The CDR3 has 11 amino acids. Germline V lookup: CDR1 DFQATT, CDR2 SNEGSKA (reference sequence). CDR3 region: CSADFYHEQYF. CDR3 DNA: TGCAGTGCTGATTTTTACCACGAGCAGTACTTC.

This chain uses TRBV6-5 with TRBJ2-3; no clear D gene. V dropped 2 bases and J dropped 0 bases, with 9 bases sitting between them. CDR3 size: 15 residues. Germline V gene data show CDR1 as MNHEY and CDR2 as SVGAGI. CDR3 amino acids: CASSYIAYSTDTQYF. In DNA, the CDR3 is TGTGCCAGCAGTTACATAGCTTATAGCACAGATACGCAGTATTTT.

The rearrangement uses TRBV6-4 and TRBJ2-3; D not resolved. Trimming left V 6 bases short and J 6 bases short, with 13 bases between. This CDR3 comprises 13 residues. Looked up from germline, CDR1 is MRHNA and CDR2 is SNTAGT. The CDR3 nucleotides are TGTGCCAGCAGAGAATGGGGTCAGGATACGCAGTATTTT. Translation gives CASREWGQDTQYF.

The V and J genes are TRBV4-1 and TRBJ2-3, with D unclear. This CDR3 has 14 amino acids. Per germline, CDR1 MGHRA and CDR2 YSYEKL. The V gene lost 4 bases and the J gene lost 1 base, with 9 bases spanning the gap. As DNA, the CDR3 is TGCGCCAGCAGCCGGCTAGAGGGCACAGATACGCAGTATTTT. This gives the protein CASSRLEGTDTQYF.

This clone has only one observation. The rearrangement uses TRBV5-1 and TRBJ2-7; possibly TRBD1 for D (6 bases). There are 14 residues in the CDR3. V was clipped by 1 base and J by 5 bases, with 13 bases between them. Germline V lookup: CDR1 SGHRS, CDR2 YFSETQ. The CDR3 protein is CASSLLGRGHEQYF. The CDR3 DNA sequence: TGCGCCAGCAGCTTGTTGGGCAGGGGTCACGAGCAGTACTTC.

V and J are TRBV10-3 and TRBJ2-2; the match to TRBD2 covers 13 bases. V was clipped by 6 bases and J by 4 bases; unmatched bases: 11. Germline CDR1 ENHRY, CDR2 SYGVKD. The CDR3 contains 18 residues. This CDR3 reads CAIRRTGTSGASTGELFF. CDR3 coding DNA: TGTGCCATCAGAAGAACCGGGACTAGCGGGGCAAGCACCGGGGAGCTGTTTTTT.

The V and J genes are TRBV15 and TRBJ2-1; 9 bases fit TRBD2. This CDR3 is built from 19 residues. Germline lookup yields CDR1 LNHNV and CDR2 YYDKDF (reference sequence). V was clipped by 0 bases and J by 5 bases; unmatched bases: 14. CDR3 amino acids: CATSRDLRGGPLWDNEQFF. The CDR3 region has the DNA TGTGCCACCAGCAGAGATTTGCGGGGGGGCCCGTTGTGGGACAATGAGCAGTTCTTC.